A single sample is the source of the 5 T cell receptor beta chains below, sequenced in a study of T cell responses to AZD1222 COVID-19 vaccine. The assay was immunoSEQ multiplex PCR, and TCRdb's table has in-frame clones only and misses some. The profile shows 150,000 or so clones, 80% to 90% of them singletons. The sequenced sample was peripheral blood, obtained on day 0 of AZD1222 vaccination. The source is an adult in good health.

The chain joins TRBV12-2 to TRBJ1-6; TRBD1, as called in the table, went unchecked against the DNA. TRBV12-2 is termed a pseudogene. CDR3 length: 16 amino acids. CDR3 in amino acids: CASRSLPQGAYSPLHF. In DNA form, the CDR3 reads TGTGCAAGTCGCTCCCTCCCACAGGGGGCGTATTCACCCCTCCACTTT.

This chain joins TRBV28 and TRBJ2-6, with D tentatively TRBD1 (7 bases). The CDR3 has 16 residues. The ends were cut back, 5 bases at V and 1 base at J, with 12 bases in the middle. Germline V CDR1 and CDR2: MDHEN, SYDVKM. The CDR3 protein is CASSGRGESGANVLTF. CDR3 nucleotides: TGTGCCAGCAGTGGCAGGGGGGAGTCTGGGGCCAACGTCCTGACTTTC.

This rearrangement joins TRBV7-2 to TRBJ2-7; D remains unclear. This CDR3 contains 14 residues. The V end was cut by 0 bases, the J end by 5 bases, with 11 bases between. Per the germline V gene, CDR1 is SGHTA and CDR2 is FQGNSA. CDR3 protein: CASSLALWADEQYF. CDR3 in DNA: TGTGCCAGCAGCTTAGCCTTGTGGGCAGACGAGCAGTACTTC.

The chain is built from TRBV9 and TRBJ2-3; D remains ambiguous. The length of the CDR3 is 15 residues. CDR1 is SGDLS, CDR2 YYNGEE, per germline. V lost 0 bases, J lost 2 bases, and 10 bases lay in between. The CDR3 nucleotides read TGTGCCAGCAGCGTAGCCCCGCGCCCCACAGATACGCAGTATTTT. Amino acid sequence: CASSVAPRPTDTQYF.

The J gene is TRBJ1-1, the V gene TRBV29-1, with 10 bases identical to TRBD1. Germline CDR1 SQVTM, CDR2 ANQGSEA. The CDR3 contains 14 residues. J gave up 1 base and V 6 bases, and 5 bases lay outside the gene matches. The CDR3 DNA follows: TGCAGCGTCAAAAGGACAGGGGGGAACACTGAAGCTTTCTTT. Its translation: CSVKRTGGNTEAFF.